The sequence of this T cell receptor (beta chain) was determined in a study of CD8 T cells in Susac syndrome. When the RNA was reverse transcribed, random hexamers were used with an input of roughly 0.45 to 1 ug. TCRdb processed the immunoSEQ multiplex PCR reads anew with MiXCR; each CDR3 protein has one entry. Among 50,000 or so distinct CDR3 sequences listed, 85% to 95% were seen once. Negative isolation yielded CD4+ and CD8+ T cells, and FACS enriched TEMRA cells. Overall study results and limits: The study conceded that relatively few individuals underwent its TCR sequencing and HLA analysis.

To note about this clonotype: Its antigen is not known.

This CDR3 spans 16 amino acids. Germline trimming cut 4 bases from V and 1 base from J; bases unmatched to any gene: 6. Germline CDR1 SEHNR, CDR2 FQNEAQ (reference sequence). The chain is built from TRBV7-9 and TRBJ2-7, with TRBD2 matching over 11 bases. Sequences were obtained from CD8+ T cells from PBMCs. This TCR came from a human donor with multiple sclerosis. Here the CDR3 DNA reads TGTGCCAGCAGCTGGATAGCGGGGGGGCCATCCTACGAGCAGTACTTC. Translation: CASSWIAGGPSYEQYF.